This TCR beta chain was identified during a study of shared clonotypes between healthy human individuals. The assay was carried out at the deep level. Profiling relied on immunoSEQ multiplex PCR, and the TCRdb table lists in-frame clones only, not all of them. Among some 2,500,000 clones, 92% were seen once, and the ten largest hold more than 0.35%. Germline assignment: CDR1 ENHRY and CDR2 SYGVKD. V lost 7 bases to trimming and J lost 5 bases, with 12 bases between them. The CDR3 covers 12 residues. With regard to this clone: Its cognate antigen is unknown.

Study-level points and caveats: Clonotype sharing across several donors was observed for 4% to 5.5% of naive CD4 clonotypes.

The clonotype comes from a young man in good health. Some clones in this sample may be carry-over from other donors' samples. The chain uses TRBV10-3 and TRBJ2-7; weak D call: TRBD1 (6 bases). Sequencing was performed on naive CD4+ T cells from PBMCs. Subset reported: CD45RA+ positively selected. The CDR3 nucleotides read TGTGCCATCAAGACCAGGGGCGACGAGCAGTACTTC. Translation: CAIKTRGDEQYF.